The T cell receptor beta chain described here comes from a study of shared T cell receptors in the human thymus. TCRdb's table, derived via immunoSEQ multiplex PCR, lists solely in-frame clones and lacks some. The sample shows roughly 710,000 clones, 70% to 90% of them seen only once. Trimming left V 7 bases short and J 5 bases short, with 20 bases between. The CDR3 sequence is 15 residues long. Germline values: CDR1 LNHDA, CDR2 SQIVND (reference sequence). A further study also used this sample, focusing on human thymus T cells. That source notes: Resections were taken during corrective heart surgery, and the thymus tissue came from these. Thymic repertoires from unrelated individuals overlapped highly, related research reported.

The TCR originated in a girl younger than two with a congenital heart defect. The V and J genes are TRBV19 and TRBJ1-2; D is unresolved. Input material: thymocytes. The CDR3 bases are TGTGCCAGTACCATGCCCGAGGCAGCCTCATATGGCTACACCTTC. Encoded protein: CASTMPEAASYGYTF.